What follows are 20 T cell receptor beta chains derived from one specimen sequenced in a study of blood T cells in healthy people across ages. With a J-beta primer mix and a sample-barcoded 5' primer, a second PCR ran about 7 to 12 cycles. TCRdb used MiXCR to reprocess the 5' RACE reads, holding one entry per CDR3 protein. The sample carries hundreds of thousands of distinct CDR3 sequences, more than 35% recorded once. The sample comprised blood. The source of these receptors is an elderly man in good health.

V gene TRBV3-1 combines with J gene TRBJ2-3, with D tentatively TRBD2 (5 bases). This CDR3 spans 16 amino acids. Trimming took off 1 base at V and 6 bases at J, with 17 bases between the two ends. Per the germline V gene, CDR1 is LGHDT and CDR2 is YNNKEL (reference sequence). CDR3 coding DNA: TGTGCCAGCAGCCAAGGTCTAGCTCCGGCAATGGATACGCAGTATTTT. Translated, it gives CASSQGLAPAMDTQYF.

The genes are TRBV10-3 and TRBJ2-5; 7 bases agree with TRBD1. CDR3 length: 14 residues. J was trimmed by 5 bases and V by 4 bases; bases with no gene match: 7. Germline V gives CDR1 ENHRY, CDR2 SYGVKD. The CDR3 nucleotides are TGTGCCATCAGTGGCAGCAGGGGGTCCGAGACCCAGTACTTC. Its translation is CAISGSRGSETQYF.

A single count supports this clonotype. The V gene is TRBV4-1, the J gene TRBJ2-7, with unresolved D. The DNA matches TRBJ2-5 better at its end, which makes the J call doubtful. CDR3 size: 13 residues. CDR1 and CDR2 from the germline V gene are MGHRA and YSYEKL. CDR3 sequence: CASSQGTLETQYF. The CDR3, as DNA: TGCGCCAGCAGCCAAGGGACGCTGGAGACCCAGTACTTC.

CDR3 region: CASSSREGLSAYEQYF. The CDR3, as DNA: TGTGCCAGCAGCTCCCGGGAGGGACTTAGCGCCTACGAGCAGTACTTC. The rearrangement links TRBV9 to TRBJ2-7; 8 bases are a match to TRBD2. CDR1 SGDLS and CDR2 YYNGEE come from the germline V gene. J was trimmed by 2 bases and V by 4 bases; bases with no gene match: 11. The CDR3 is 16 residues long.

This clonotype appeared a few times. CDR3 sequence reads: CASSQPGASNEQYF. In DNA, the CDR3 is TGTGCCAGCAGTCAACCGGGAGCGAGCAACGAGCAGTACTTC. This chain connects TRBV28 to TRBJ2-7; weak D call: TRBD2 (6 bases). The CDR3 runs 14 residues. Per germline, CDR1 MDHEN and CDR2 SYDVKM. The V gene lost 5 bases and the J gene lost 5 bases, with 16 bases spanning the gap.

The sample holds a few counts of this clonotype. V gene TRBV9 combines with J gene TRBJ2-1, with a possible D match to TRBD1 (6 bases). Germline loops: CDR1 SGDLS, CDR2 YYNGEE. Trimming took 6 bases from V and 7 from J, leaving 14 bases between them. The CDR3 spans 13 residues. This CDR3 reads CASNKERGNEQFF. The CDR3 DNA reads as TGTGCCAGCAACAAAGAGAGGGGGAATGAGCAGTTCTTC.

This clonotype was seen a few times. V usage is TRBV6-2 or TRBV6-3 and J usage is TRBJ2-3, with no clear D. The CDR3 extends over 13 amino acids. Trimming took 0 bases from V and 7 from J, leaving 8 bases between them. Germline V gene lookup returns CDR1 MNHEY and CDR2 SVGEGT. The CDR3 is CASSYSTEYTQYF. CDR3 bases: TGTGCCAGCAGTTACTCGACGGAATATACGCAGTATTTT.

The chain combines TRBV3-1 with TRBJ2-1; possible D gene TRBD2, 7 bases. Per germline, CDR1 LGHDT and CDR2 YNNKEL (reference sequence). V shed 3 bases and J shed 4 bases, with 22 bases lying between them. The CDR3 extends over 18 amino acids. CDR3 in DNA: TGTGCCAGCAGCCATTTTGGCCCGGAGGGGGGGGCATACAATGAGCAGTTCTTC. Protein: CASSHFGPEGGAYNEQFF.

J is TRBJ1-2 and V is TRBV18, with TRBD1 identical over 9 bases. CDR1 and CDR2 from the germline V gene are KGHSH and LQKENI. The CDR3 sequence is 15 residues long. V lost 0 bases to trimming and J lost 6 bases; unmatched junction nucleotides: 5. CDR3 nucleotides: TGTGCCAGCTCACCACCTCCCGGGACAGGGAATGGCTACACCTTC. Its protein is CASSPPPGTGNGYTF. The full variable domain, its missing parts supplied by reference TRBV18 and TRBJ1-2, is NAGVMQNPRHLVRRRGQEARLRCSPMKGHSHVYWYRQLPEEGLKFMVYLQKENIIDESGMPKERFSAEFPKEGPSILRIQQVVRGDSAAYFCASSPPPGTGNGYTFGSGTRLTVV.

The rearrangement joins TRBV5-1 to TRBJ2-3; 7 bases fit TRBD1. Germline CDR1 is SGHRS and CDR2 is YFSETQ. V was clipped by 3 bases and J by 2 bases; unmatched bases: 6. The CDR3 length is 15 residues. In nucleotides, the CDR3 is TGCGCCAGCAGCTATGGACAGGAGTACACAGATACGCAGTATTTT. Its protein is CASSYGQEYTDTQYF.

Points on this clonotype: A much larger clone is a single base away; this may be a read error. This chain joins TRBV29-1 and TRBJ2-5; the D is unclear. V was clipped by 7 bases and J by 11 bases, with 23 bases between them. The CDR3 is made up of 13 amino acids. Germline V gives CDR1 SQVTM, CDR2 ANQGSEA. CDR3 in amino acids: CSARTDDNNEQYF. In DNA, the CDR3 is TGCAGCGCCAGGACGGACGATAACAATGAGCAGTACTTC. The full variable domain, in which reference TRBV29-1 and TRBJ2-5 provide the parts outside the CDR3, is SAVISQKPSRDICQRGTSLTIQCQVDSQVTMMFWYRQQPGQSLTLIATANQGSEATYESGFVIDKFPISRPNLTFSTLTVSNMSPEDSSIYLCSARTDDNNEQYFGPGTRLLVL.

This clonotype was detected ten times or more. V and J are TRBV29-1 and TRBJ2-3; unclear D gene. Between the trimmed V and J ends, which lost 0 bases and 3 bases, there was a span of 10 bases. There are 14 residues in the CDR3. Germline V gene sequence: CDR1 SQVTM, CDR2 ANQGSEA. DNA of the CDR3: TGCAGCGTTGAAGAGGGTGGTGGGACAGATACGCAGTATTTT. It codes for CSVEEGGGTDTQYF.

This sequence joins TRBV3-1 and TRBJ2-3, with D perhaps matching TRBD2 (7 bases). V dropped 3 bases and J dropped 2 bases, with 15 bases sitting between them. CDR1 and CDR2 from the germline V gene are LGHDT and YNNKEL (reference sequence). This CDR3 has 16 residues. CDR3 residues: CASSQTRGRFTDTQYF. CDR3 sequence (DNA): TGTGCCAGCAGCCAGACGCGGGGGCGATTCACAGATACGCAGTATTTT.

As concerns this clonotype: Germline and junction disagree at one end, which may indicate a read error. The V gene is TRBV4-3, the J gene TRBJ2-1; no firm D call. The CDR3 contains 15 residues. From germline, CDR1 is LGHNA and CDR2 YSLEER. CDR3 nucleotides: TGCGCCAGCAGCCAAGATAAGGTCACCTACAATGGGCAGTTCTTC. Translated, it gives CASSQDKVTYNGQFF.

CDR3 residues: CASSLIQGNEKLFF. CDR3 nucleotide sequence: TGTGCCAGCAGTTTAATACAGGGTAATGAAAAACTGTTTTTT. The rearrangement uses TRBV28 and TRBJ1-4; TRBD1 is a possible D gene (6 bases). Trimming cost V 2 bases and J 4 bases, with 8 bases left between them. The CDR3 is made up of 14 amino acids. Germline CDR1 reads MDHEN; CDR2 reads SYDVKM.

This sequence joins TRBV4-1 and TRBJ2-1; a weak D match, TRBD2 (6 bases). Germline V gene data show CDR1 as MGHRA and CDR2 as YSYEKL. The CDR3 has 17 residues. The ends were cut back, 3 bases at V and 6 bases at J, with 21 bases in the middle. DNA of the CDR3: TGCGCCAGCAGCCATGCCGGGACTTCCCGGGGTGGCAATGAGCAGTTCTTC. Encoded protein: CASSHAGTSRGGNEQFF.

As to this clonotype: Germline is not matched at one junction end, which may reflect a read error. This chain connects TRBV14 to TRBJ2-1, with D uncertain. The V gene's germline CDR1 is SGHDN and CDR2 FVKESK. The CDR3 length is 16 residues. The CDR3 loop reads CASSQGLRRNYKEQFF. The DNA for the CDR3 is TGTGCCAGCAGCCAAGGTCTGCGGAGAAACTACAAGGAGCAGTTCTTC.

This clonotype was detected only a few times. The J gene is TRBJ2-1, the V gene TRBV29-1, with D tentatively TRBD1 (6 bases). V lost 7 bases and J lost 2, with 15 bases in between. The CDR3 runs to 14 residues. CDR1 and CDR2 from the germline V gene are SQVTM and ANQGSEA. The CDR3 region is CSASPDSPYNEQFF. CDR3 bases: TGCAGCGCTAGCCCGGACAGTCCCTACAATGAGCAGTTCTTC.

The chain couples TRBV7-2 to TRBJ2-7; the D is unclear. In germline, CDR1 is SGHTA, CDR2 FQGNSA. Deletions cut 0 bases from V and 1 base from J, with 7 bases between. CDR3 length: 14 residues. CDR3 nucleotides: TGTGCCAGCAGCTTAGCATGGCTGTCCTACGAGCAGTACTTC. Residues: CASSLAWLSYEQYF.

The CDR3 DNA is TGCAGCGTTGTCTCGGCAATCAATGAGCAGTTCTTC. Amino acid sequence: CSVVSAINEQFF. This chain uses TRBV29-1 with TRBJ2-1; D ambiguous. Deletions cut 4 bases from V and 6 bases from J, with 10 bases between. Germline lookup yields CDR1 SQVTM and CDR2 ANQGSEA. The CDR3 has 12 residues.